The 28 T cell receptor beta chains given below trace back to one sample, sequenced in a study of cytomegalovirus exposure and HLA in healthy donors. This PCR relied on a set of 60 Vbeta primers and 13 Jbeta primers. Only in-frame clones appear in the TCRdb table, and some are missing; sequencing was by immunoSEQ multiplex PCR. The sample records roughly 150,000 clones, around 85% being singletons. The specimen was PBMCs. These receptors were obtained from a man between 45 and 60 years old in good health and CMV-seropositive.

The V and J genes are TRBV4-1 and TRBJ2-7, with 8 bases that match TRBD2. With 0 bases clipped from V and 1 base from J, the junction kept 8 bases outside the gene matches. This CDR3 spans 17 amino acids. The V gene's germline CDR1 is MGHRA and CDR2 YSYEKL. CDR3 sequence: CASSQDRETSVSYEQYF. In DNA, the CDR3 is TGCGCCAGCAGCCAAGATAGGGAGACTAGCGTTTCCTACGAGCAGTACTTC.

This clone occurred once. V is TRBV5-4 and J is TRBJ1-1; 8 nucleotides line up with TRBD1. V lost 4 bases, J lost 4 bases, and 3 bases stayed unmatched. CDR3 size: 13 residues. Looked up from germline, CDR1 is SGHNT and CDR2 is YYREEE (reference sequence). The CDR3 sequence: CASSLTGATEAFF. In DNA, the CDR3 is TGTGCCAGCAGCCTGACAGGGGCCACTGAAGCTTTCTTT.

The chain employs TRBV27 and TRBJ2-1; 7 nucleotides agree with TRBD1. Germline V lookup: CDR1 MNHEY, CDR2 SMNVEV (reference sequence). V was pared by 10 bases and J by 5 bases, with 14 bases of the junction left unmatched. This CDR3 spans 15 amino acids. Here the CDR3 reads CATVISGTDNNEQFF. In DNA form, the CDR3 reads TGTGCCACCGTGATTTCCGGGACAGATAACAATGAGCAGTTCTTC.

J is TRBJ1-5 and V is TRBV28; 7 nucleotides line up with TRBD1. There are 14 residues in the CDR3. V gave up 1 base and J gave up 4 bases; unmatched junction bases: 1. Germline assignment: CDR1 MDHEN and CDR2 SYDVKM. CDR3 DNA sequence: TGTGCCAGCAGTTTATCAGGGGGGAATCAGCCCCAGCATTTT. Translated: CASSLSGGNQPQHF.

This clone appeared once. This rearrangement joins TRBV6-5 to TRBJ1-1; D gene unclear. The V gene's germline CDR1 is MNHEY and CDR2 SVGAGI. With 4 bases removed from V and 3 bases from J, the gap between germline ends came to 6 bases. The CDR3 extends over 12 amino acids. The CDR3 bases are TGTGCCAGCAGTTCAGAATACACTGAAGCTTTCTTT. It yields the protein CASSSEYTEAFF.

J is TRBJ1-2 and V is TRBV4-1, with 9 bases identical to TRBD1. The CDR3 contains 15 residues. Germline V gives CDR1 MGHRA, CDR2 YSYEKL. J lost 0 bases, V lost 4 bases, and 3 bases had no gene match. In DNA, the CDR3 is TGCGCCAGCAGCCGAGGACAGGGGCCTAACTATGGCTACACCTTC. This translates into CASSRGQGPNYGYTF.

V gene TRBV30 combines with J gene TRBJ2-1, with unresolved D. The CDR3 runs to 15 residues. Germline values: CDR1 GTSNPN, CDR2 SVGIG (reference sequence). V dropped 0 bases and J dropped 0 bases, with 9 bases sitting between them. CDR3 in amino acids: CAWSVKWSSYNEQFF. CDR3 coding DNA: TGTGCCTGGAGTGTAAAGTGGAGCTCCTACAATGAGCAGTTCTTC.

This clone appeared once. The chain joins TRBV7-9 to TRBJ1-5; no reliable D call. V dropped 2 bases and J dropped 4 bases, with 6 bases sitting between them. The CDR3 is 13 residues long. The V gene's germline CDR1 is SEHNR and CDR2 FQNEAQ (reference sequence). The CDR3 nucleotides are TGTGCCAGCAGCTTAAGGGAGAATCAGCCCCAGCATTTT. This encodes CASSLRENQPQHF.

The chain joins TRBV28 to TRBJ2-1; D may be TRBD2 (7 bases). Germline lookup yields CDR1 MDHEN and CDR2 SYDVKM. V shed 3 bases and J shed 9 bases, with 12 bases lying between them. This CDR3 has 13 amino acids. CDR3 loop: CASSLGGAGEQFF. The CDR3 bases are TGTGCCAGCAGTTTGGGGGGGGCTGGTGAGCAGTTCTTC.

Note on this clone: Other DNA sequences within the sample encode an identical CDR3. The V and J genes are TRBV10-3 and TRBJ1-1, with D maybe TRBD1 (6 bases). The V and J ends lost 0 bases and 3 bases respectively, with 8 bases between them. The length of the CDR3 is 14 residues. Germline V lookup: CDR1 ENHRY, CDR2 SYGVKD. CDR3 sequence (DNA): TGTGCCATCAGTGAGTCGAAGGGGGACACTGAAGCTTTCTTT. Translated, it gives CAISESKGDTEAFF.

In DNA, the CDR3 is TGTGCCTGGACCACAGGCCTCCTCACTGAAGCTTTCTTT. This encodes CAWTTGLLTEAFF. The V gene is TRBV30, the J gene TRBJ1-1; D is possibly TRBD1 (5 bases). V was trimmed by 4 bases and J by 4 bases, leaving 13 bases between them. Germline CDR1 GTSNPN, CDR2 SVGIG (reference sequence). The CDR3 totals 13 residues.

This clone showed up just once. CDR3 nucleotide sequence: TGCGCCAGCAGCTTGGGGCCGGGGGGTACAGATACGCAGTATTTT. It translates to CASSLGPGGTDTQYF. The chain recombines TRBV5-1 with TRBJ2-3, with TRBD2 identical over 7 bases. The V gene end was trimmed by 0 bases and the J gene end by 3 bases; junction bases not matched to a gene: 4. CDR3 size: 15 residues. CDR1 is SGHRS and CDR2 is YFSETQ in the germline V gene.

This rearrangement joins TRBV9 to TRBJ1-1; 7 bases align to TRBD1. V shed 5 bases, J shed 6 bases, and the junction held 7 bases outside the gene matches. The germline V gene has CDR1 SGDLS and CDR2 YYNGEE. This CDR3 contains 13 residues. CDR3 nucleotide sequence: TGTGCCAGCAGTCTTACAGGGGCGGCTGAAGCTTTCTTT. Amino acid sequence: CASSLTGAAEAFF.

V gene TRBV7-3 combines with J gene TRBJ2-3; 8 nucleotides match TRBD2. The CDR3 is 16 residues long. The ends lost 5 bases at V and 3 bases at J; junction bases unmatched: 10. Germline V gene sequence: CDR1 SGHTA, CDR2 FQGTGA. DNA of the CDR3: TGTGCCAGCAGCCCTGGACTAGCCCGGTGGACAGATACGCAGTATTTT. Its protein product is CASSPGLARWTDTQYF.

V gene TRBV6-6 combines with J gene TRBJ2-5; TRBD1 might be the D (6 bases). This CDR3 spans 14 amino acids. CDR1 is MNHNY, CDR2 SVGAGI, per germline (reference sequence). Trimming left V 0 bases short and J 3 bases short, with 8 bases between. The CDR3, as DNA: TGTGCCAGCAGTTACTCGAACAGGGAAGAGACCCAGTACTTC. It codes for CASSYSNREETQYF.

This sequence joins TRBV5-4 and TRBJ1-1; D is ambiguous. Germline V lookup: CDR1 SGHNT, CDR2 YYREEE (reference sequence). The CDR3 length is 15 residues. V was pared by 3 bases and J by 0 bases, with 12 bases between. This chain's CDR3 is CASSWGAPMNTEAFF. The CDR3 DNA is TGTGCCAGCAGCTGGGGAGCACCCATGAACACTGAAGCTTTCTTT.

The genes are TRBV11-3 and TRBJ2-6; a possible D gene is TRBD1 (5 bases). This CDR3 region has 15 residues. Germline loops: CDR1 SGHNT, CDR2 YENEEA. V lost 5 bases, J lost 0 bases, and 8 bases lay in between. The CDR3 coding sequence is TGTGCCAGCAGCGGACAAAGCTCTGGGGCCAACGTCCTGACTTTC. Residues: CASSGQSSGANVLTF.

The chain joins TRBV7-9 to TRBJ1-6, with no clear D. V lost 5 bases, J lost 9 bases, and 8 bases lay in between. The CDR3 covers 12 residues. The germline V gene has CDR1 SEHNR and CDR2 FQNEAQ (reference sequence). The CDR3 sequence is CASSITTSPLHF. The CDR3 nucleotides read TGTGCCAGCAGCATAACTACTTCACCCCTCCACTTT.

There are a few counts of this clone. The chain couples TRBV7-2 to TRBJ2-5; 10 nucleotides align to TRBD2. Germline CDR1 and CDR2: SGHTA and FQGNSA. The CDR3 is made up of 14 amino acids. J was trimmed by 5 bases and V by 3 bases; bases with no gene match: 3. CDR3 coding DNA: TGTGCCAGCAGCTTCCAGCGGGGGGGGGAGACCCAGTACTTC. It yields the protein CASSFQRGGETQYF.

The chain employs TRBV20-1 and TRBJ2-1; D call uncertain. Per the germline V gene, CDR1 is DFQATT and CDR2 is SNEGSKA (reference sequence). Trimming removed 7 bases from V and 9 bases from J, with 13 bases in between. The length of the CDR3 is 11 residues. The CDR3 spells CSGNSLSEQFF. CDR3 coding DNA: TGCAGTGGGAATAGCCTAAGTGAGCAGTTCTTC.

The chain links TRBV12-5 to TRBJ2-7; perhaps TRBD1 as D (5 bases). The length of the CDR3 is 13 residues. The ends were cut back, 6 bases at V and 7 bases at J, with 16 bases in the middle. Per the germline V gene, CDR1 is LGHNT and CDR2 is FRNRAP. CDR3 residues: CASGPDTLGEQYF. The CDR3 coding sequence is TGTGCTAGTGGCCCGGACACCCTTGGGGAGCAGTACTTC.

About this clone itself: A junction end diverges from the germline sequence, so it may reflect a read error. Other DNA sequences in this sample translate to the same CDR3. The rearrangement joins TRBV15 to TRBJ2-1, with D maybe TRBD1 (5 bases). CDR3 size: 14 residues. Germline V CDR1 and CDR2: LNHNV, YYDKDF (reference sequence). The DNA for the CDR3 is TGTGCTACCAGCAGAGATCAAGGTCAGGGTGAGCAGTTCTTC. Translated: CATSRDQGQGEQFF.

This clone has a handful of counts. The V and J genes are TRBV14 and TRBJ2-1, with 8 bases identical to TRBD1. V trimming: 2 bases; J trimming: 4 bases; junction bases outside the gene matches: 7. The CDR3 has 16 residues. Germline V gene sequence: CDR1 SGHDN, CDR2 FVKESK. The CDR3 DNA reads as TGTGCCAGCAGCCAACGACAGGGGAATCTTTACAATGAGCAGTTCTTC. The encoded protein is CASSQRQGNLYNEQFF.

As to this clone: The sample carries other DNA sequences with the same CDR3. The genes are TRBV9 and TRBJ2-7; D is ambiguous. The CDR3 loop spans 14 amino acids. V was shortened by 0 bases and J by 0 bases, with 7 bases between the two germline ends. Germline V gives CDR1 SGDLS, CDR2 YYNGEE. For the CDR3, the DNA is TGTGCCAGCAGCGTAGGGGCTGACTCCTACGAGCAGTACTTC. Amino acids: CASSVGADSYEQYF.

The table lists this clone with a few counts. The same CDR3 also results from other DNA sequences found in this sample. The chain links TRBV30 to TRBJ1-5; 7 nucleotides align to TRBD1. CDR1 is GTSNPN, CDR2 SVGIG, per germline (reference sequence). V gave up 2 bases and J gave up 4 bases; unmatched junction bases: 2. This CDR3 has 13 amino acids. The CDR3 is CAWSSGGNQPQHF. CDR3 nucleotides: TGTGCCTGGAGTTCAGGGGGAAATCAGCCCCAGCATTTT. Using reference TRBV30 and TRBJ1-5 for the parts outside the CDR3, the full variable domain is SQTIHQWPATLVQPVGSPLSLECTVEGTSNPNLYWYRQAAGRGLQLLFYSVGIGQISSEVPQNLSASRPQDRQFILSSKKLLLSDSGFYLCAWSSGGNQPQHFGDGTRLSIL.

The DNA for the CDR3 is TGTGCCAGCAGCGTAGCTACGACTAGCGGGTTCTTCAATGAGCAGTTCTTC. Residues: CASSVATTSGFFNEQFF. V is TRBV9 and J is TRBJ2-1; the match to TRBD2 covers 10 bases. The CDR3 totals 17 residues. The V segment lost 0 bases and the J segment 6 bases; nucleotides outside the gene matches: 9. Germline V CDR1 and CDR2: SGDLS, YYNGEE.

The sample holds a few counts of this clone. The chain employs TRBV5-4 and TRBJ2-3, with D perhaps TRBD1 (5 bases). The CDR3 contains 16 residues. Germline V CDR1 and CDR2: SGHNT, YYREEE (reference sequence). V lost 0 bases and J 2 bases, leaving 13 bases between the germline ends. CDR3 residues: CASSLDPPRDTDTQYF. The CDR3 nucleotides are TGTGCCAGCAGCTTGGACCCCCCCAGGGACACAGATACGCAGTATTTT.

This chain joins TRBV5-1 and TRBJ2-3; unclear D gene. V lost 1 base and J lost 6, with 3 bases in between. CDR3 length: 11 residues. Germline-derived CDR1 and CDR2 are SGHRS and YFSETQ. The CDR3 DNA reads TGCGCCAGCAGCTTGAGCGATACGCAGTATTTT. Its protein is CASSLSDTQYF.